The sequence of this T cell receptor beta chain was determined in a study of cytomegalovirus exposure and HLA in healthy donors. PCR used 60 Vbeta primers and 13 Jbeta primers. Per the study methods: Among the unique TCR beta chains that a later analysis counted, 70 million to 85 million in all, approximately 12 million were shared. The protocol was immunoSEQ multiplex PCR, while the TCRdb copy is restricted to in-frame clones and leaves out a portion. V, J and clone size derive from that table, while D and trimming were established from the DNA sequence. The sample consists of more than 150,000 clones, less than 90% of them appearing once. V lost 4 bases and J lost 0; bases outside the gene matches: 5. The CDR3 consists of 17 residues. Germline V gene sequence: CDR1 SGHRS, CDR2 YFSETQ. On this clone itself: Its specificity is unknown.

The donors gave bone marrow, and they were healthy. Study-wide findings and caveats: Across donors, sequencing depth was assumed by presence/absence analyses to be roughly uniform. The authors enumerated over 150 TCR beta chains as linked to cytomegalovirus.

The chain has TRBV5-1 and TRBJ2-3; 13 nucleotides align to TRBD2. This clonotype originated in a girl under three years old in good health and CMV-seronegative. The sequencing sample was made of PBMCs. CDR3 in DNA: TGCGCCAGCAGCGCCGGGACTAGCGGGACTAGCACAGATACGCAGTATTTT. Protein product: CASSAGTSGTSTDTQYF. The full variable domain, with the rest looked up from reference TRBV5-1 and TRBJ2-3, is KAGVTQTPRYLIKTRGQQVTLSCSPISGHRSVSWYQQTPGQGLQFLFEYFSETQRNKGNFPGRFSGRQFSNSRSEMNVSTLELGDSALYLCASSAGTSGTSTDTQYFGPGTRLTVL.